This T cell receptor (beta chain) stems from a study of low-dose radiotherapy and immunotherapy resistance in tumors. The wider study: Treatment of Cohort 1 consisted of 0.5 Gy per fraction every 2 weeks, adding up to 6.5 Gy. A total of 13 Gy over 26 weeks was given to Cohort 2 as 1 Gy per fraction every two weeks. Every six weeks patients received intravenous ipilimumab 1 mg/kg, and every two weeks they received intravenous nivolumab 240 mg. With cycle 1 day 1 as the start, patients took oral aspirin 300 mg daily for four cycles.

The CDR3 covers 14 residues. Trimming pared 4 bases from V and 6 bases from J, leaving 16 bases between. Looked up from germline, CDR1 is SGHRS and CDR2 is YFSETQ. Time point meaning: before trial treatment. Both TCRalpha and TCRbeta chains were reverse transcribed with V-gene-specific primers. For amplifying TCRs, the PCR ran for about 20 cycles with Phusion, which was used together with a constant-region primer and the adapter on the V primers. One entry per CDR3 protein results from TCRdb running MiXCR on the reads. The sample has 60,000 to 90,000 distinct CDR3 sequences; around 31% are singletons.

The source of this sequence is a female donor with ovarian cancer. This chain links TRBV5-1 with TRBJ1-1, with D unclear. The material sequenced was PBMCs, taken before treatment. CDR3 in DNA: TGCGCCAGCAGCGTAGGCGGGGATTCGGCTGAAGCTTTCTTT. It specifies CASSVGGDSAEAFF.